This TCR beta chain emerged from a study of cytomegalovirus exposure and HLA in healthy donors (dated by TCRdb to about 2017). Background on the whole study: According to a later analysis, one platform produced both the 120 validation repertoires and the 666 repertoires of the first cohort. The study was designed to test whether signatures of past pathogen exposure could be identified by cataloging public T cell receptors. A separate validation cohort of roughly 130 different subjects was used in addition to the roughly 720-subject first cohort. High-throughput TCR immunosequencing, statistical association of individual TCRs with disease status, and machine learning were combined to predict cytomegalovirus infection status.

The donors belonged to the validation cohort of about 110 subjects, which was separate from the roughly 700-subject first cohort. As concerns this clone: Its antigen target is currently unknown. No base-level quality is on record; no much larger clone is a single base apart.

To prepare the library, the immunoSEQ multiplex PCR assay was applied. Concerning the study's data processing: To diagnose cytomegalovirus status from the catalog of TCR beta chain sequences, a statistical classification framework was built. This immuneACCESS table, as held by TCRdb, lists in-frame sequences with V and J called but not all clones. Of the missing ones, under half trace to an unresolved V gene in checked studies; the others have no known cause. V, J and clone size are taken as reported in that table, and D and trimming were inferred from the DNA itself. This sample lists roughly 90,000 clones; about 85% were detected once. Of the sample, roughly 20% is held by the ten largest clones. Overall results and qualifications from the work: The classifier was reported to diagnose cytomegalovirus status with high specificity and sensitivity in both the original cohort and the validation cohort. The authors suggested that the approach could potentially be extended to other disease states and immunological phenotypes. The validation cohort had no HLA typing available for a later analysis, so co-occurrence within that cohort was assessed over all 120 or so repertoires. Most TCR sequences were seen in very few donors, while some public TCRs were found in many individuals. The study gave a list of more than 150 TCR beta chains associated with cytomegalovirus. Subsequent analysis determined that TCRs grouped into clusters in the first cohort also showed a tendency toward co-occurrence across the approximately 110 validation repertoires, and 85% to 95% of cluster scores exceeded 0. Three of the identified cytomegalovirus-associated TCR beta chains were confirmed in vitro to be specific for cytomegalovirus antigens.

Taken from cysteine to phenylalanine, the CDR3 has 16 residues. Only CDR3 DNA remains: 48 bases, in frame from the first base. The germline V gene gives CDR1 as MDHEN and CDR2 as SYDVKM. V is clipped by 6 bases and J by 1 base, and the sequence between their germline boundaries is 16 bases long. The sequence was obtained from a man aged 18 to 35 in good health and CMV-seropositive. Sequenced sample: PBMCs. The sequence is built from TRBV28 and TRBJ1-5; no D gene can be assigned with confidence. The CDR3: CASRPPSTGSNQPQHF. The bases read TGTGCCAGCAGACCCCCTTCCACGGGAAGCAATCAGCCCCAGCATTTT.